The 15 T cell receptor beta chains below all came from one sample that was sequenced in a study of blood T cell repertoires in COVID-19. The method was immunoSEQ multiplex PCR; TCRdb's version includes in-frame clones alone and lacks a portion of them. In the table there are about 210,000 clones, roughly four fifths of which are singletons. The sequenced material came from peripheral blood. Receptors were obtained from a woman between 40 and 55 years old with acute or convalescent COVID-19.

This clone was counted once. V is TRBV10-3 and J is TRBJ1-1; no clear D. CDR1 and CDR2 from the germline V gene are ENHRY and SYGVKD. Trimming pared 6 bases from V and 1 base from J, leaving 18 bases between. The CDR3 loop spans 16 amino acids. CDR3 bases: TGTGCCATCAGCCCTGATTTCAGTTATCCGAACACTGAAGCTTTCTTT. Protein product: CAISPDFSYPNTEAFF.

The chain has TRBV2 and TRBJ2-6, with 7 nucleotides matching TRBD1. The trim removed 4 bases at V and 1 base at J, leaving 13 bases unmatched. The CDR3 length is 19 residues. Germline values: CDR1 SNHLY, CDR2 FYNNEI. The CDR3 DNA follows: TGTGCCAGCAGTGTAGGAGGCGCAGGGGGTATTTCTGGGGCCAACGTCCTGACTTTC. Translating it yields CASSVGGAGGISGANVLTF.

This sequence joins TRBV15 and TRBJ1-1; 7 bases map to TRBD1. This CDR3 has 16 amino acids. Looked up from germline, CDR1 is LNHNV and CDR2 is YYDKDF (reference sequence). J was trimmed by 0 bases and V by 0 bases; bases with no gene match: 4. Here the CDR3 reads CATSRDLTGMNTEAFF. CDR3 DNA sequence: TGTGCCACCAGCAGAGACCTGACAGGGATGAACACTGAAGCTTTCTTT.

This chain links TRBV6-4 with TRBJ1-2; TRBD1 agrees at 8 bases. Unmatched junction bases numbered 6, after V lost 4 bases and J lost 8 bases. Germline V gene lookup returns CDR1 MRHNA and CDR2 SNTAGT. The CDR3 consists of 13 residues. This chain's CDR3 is CASSGPGGNGYTF. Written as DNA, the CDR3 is TGTGCCAGCAGTGGTCCAGGGGGCAACGGCTACACCTTC.

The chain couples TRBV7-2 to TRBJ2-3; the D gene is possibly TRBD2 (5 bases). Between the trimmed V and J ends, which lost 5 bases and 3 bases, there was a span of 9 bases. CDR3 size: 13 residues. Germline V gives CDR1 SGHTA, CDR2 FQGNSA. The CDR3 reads CASSVAGTDTQYF. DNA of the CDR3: TGTGCCAGCAGCGTCGCGGGTACAGATACGCAGTATTTT. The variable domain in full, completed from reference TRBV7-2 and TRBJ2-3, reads GAGVSQSPSNKVTEKGKDVELRCDPISGHTALYWYRQSLGQGLEFLIYFQGNSAPDKSGLPSDRFSAERTGGSVSTLTIQRTQQEDSAVYLCASSVAGTDTQYFGPGTRLTVL.

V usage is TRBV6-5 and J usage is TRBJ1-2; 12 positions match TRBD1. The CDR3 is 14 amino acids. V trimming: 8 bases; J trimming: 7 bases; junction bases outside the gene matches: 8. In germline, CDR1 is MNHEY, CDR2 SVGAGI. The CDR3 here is CASHRDRGQGGYTF. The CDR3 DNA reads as TGTGCCAGCCACAGGGACAGGGGGCAGGGTGGCTACACCTTC.

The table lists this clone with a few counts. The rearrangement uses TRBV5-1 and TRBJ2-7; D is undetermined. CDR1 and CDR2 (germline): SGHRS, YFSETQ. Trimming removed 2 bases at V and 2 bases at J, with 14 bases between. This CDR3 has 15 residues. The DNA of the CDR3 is TGCGCCAGCAGCTTTCTAGGAGCGCAAGCCTACGAGCAGTACTTC. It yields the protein CASSFLGAQAYEQYF.

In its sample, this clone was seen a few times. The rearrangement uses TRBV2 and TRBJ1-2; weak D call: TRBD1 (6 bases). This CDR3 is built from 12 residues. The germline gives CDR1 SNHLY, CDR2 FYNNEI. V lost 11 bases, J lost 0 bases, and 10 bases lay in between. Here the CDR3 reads CALQGTNYGYTF. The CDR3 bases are TGTGCCTTACAGGGAACTAACTATGGCTACACCTTC.

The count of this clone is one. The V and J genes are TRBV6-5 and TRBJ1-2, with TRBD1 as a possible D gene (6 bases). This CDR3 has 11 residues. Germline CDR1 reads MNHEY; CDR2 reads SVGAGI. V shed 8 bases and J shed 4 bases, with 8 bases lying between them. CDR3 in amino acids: CASWDIYGYTF. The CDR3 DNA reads TGTGCCAGCTGGGACATCTATGGCTACACCTTC.

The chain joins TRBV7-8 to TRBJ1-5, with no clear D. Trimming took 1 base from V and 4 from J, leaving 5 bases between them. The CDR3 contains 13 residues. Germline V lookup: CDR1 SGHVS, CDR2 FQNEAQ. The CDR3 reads CASSLEENQPQHF. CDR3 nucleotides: TGTGCCAGCAGCTTAGAGGAGAATCAGCCCCAGCATTTT.

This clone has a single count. The CDR3 loop is CASSEAGGRANEQFF. The CDR3 region has the DNA TGTGCCAGCAGCGAAGCGGGGGGGAGGGCCAATGAGCAGTTCTTC. The J gene is TRBJ2-1, the V gene TRBV7-2, with TRBD2 identical over 10 bases. V was pared by 5 bases and J by 6 bases, with 7 bases of the junction left unmatched. In germline, CDR1 is SGHTA, CDR2 FQGNSA. This CDR3 comprises 15 residues.

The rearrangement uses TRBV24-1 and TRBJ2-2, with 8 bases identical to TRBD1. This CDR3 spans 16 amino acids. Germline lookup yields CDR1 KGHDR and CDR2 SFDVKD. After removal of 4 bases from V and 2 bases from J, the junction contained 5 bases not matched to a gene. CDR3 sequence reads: CATSDQTGENTGELFF. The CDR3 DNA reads TGTGCCACCAGTGACCAGACAGGGGAAAACACCGGGGAGCTGTTTTTT.

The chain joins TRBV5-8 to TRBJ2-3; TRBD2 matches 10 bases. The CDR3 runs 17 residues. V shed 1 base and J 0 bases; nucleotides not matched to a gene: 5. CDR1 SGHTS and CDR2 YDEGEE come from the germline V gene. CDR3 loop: CASSLRLAGASTDTQYF. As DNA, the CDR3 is TGTGCCAGCAGCTTGCGTCTAGCGGGAGCCAGCACAGATACGCAGTATTTT.

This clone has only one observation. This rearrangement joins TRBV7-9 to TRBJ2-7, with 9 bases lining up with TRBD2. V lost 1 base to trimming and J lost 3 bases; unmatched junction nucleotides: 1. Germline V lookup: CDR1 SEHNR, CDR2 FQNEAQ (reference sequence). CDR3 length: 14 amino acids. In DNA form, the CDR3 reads TGTGCCAGCAGCTTAGTAGCGGGAGACTACGAGCAGTACTTC. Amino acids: CASSLVAGDYEQYF.

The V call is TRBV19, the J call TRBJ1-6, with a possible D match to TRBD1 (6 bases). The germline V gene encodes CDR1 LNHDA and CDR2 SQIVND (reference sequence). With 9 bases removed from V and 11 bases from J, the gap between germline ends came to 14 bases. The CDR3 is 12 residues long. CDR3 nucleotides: TGTGCCAGCAACTTGGGGGCAACACCCCTCCACTTT. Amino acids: CASNLGATPLHF.